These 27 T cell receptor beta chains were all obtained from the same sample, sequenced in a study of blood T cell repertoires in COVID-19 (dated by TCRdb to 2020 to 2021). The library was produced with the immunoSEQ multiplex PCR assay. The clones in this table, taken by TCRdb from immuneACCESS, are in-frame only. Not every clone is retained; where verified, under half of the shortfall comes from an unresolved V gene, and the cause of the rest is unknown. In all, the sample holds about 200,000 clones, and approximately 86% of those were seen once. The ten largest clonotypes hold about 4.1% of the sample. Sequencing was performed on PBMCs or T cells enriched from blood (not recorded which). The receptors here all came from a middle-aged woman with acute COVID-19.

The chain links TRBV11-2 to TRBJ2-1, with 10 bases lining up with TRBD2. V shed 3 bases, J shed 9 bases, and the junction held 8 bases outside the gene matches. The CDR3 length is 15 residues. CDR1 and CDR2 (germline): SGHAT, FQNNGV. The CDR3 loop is CASSFWLAGVREQFF. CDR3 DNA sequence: TGTGCCAGCAGCTTTTGGCTAGCGGGAGTTCGTGAGCAGTTCTTC.

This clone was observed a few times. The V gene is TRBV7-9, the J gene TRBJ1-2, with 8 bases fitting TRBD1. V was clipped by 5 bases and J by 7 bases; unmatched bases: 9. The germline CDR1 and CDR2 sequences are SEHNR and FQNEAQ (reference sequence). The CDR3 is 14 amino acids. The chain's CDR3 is CASSLWTGKGGYTF. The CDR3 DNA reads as TGTGCCAGCAGCCTATGGACAGGGAAGGGTGGCTACACCTTC.

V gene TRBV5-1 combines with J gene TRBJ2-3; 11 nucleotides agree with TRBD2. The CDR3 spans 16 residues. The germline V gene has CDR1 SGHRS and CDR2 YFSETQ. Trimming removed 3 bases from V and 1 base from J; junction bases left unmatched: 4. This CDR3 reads CASSSKTSGGTDTQYF. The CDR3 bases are TGCGCCAGCAGCTCGAAGACTAGCGGGGGCACAGATACGCAGTATTTT.

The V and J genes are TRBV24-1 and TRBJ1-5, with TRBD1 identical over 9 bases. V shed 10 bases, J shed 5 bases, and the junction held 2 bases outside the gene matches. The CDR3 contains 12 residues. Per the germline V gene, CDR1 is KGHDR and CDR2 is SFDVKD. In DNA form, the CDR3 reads TGTGCCACGGGACAGGGAGATCAGCCCCAGCATTTT. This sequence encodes CATGQGDQPQHF.

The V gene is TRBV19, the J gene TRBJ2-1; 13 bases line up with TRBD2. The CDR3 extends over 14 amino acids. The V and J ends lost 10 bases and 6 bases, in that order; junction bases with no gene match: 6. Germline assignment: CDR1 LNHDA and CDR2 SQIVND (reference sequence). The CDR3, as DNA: TGTGCCACCCGGACTAGCGGGAGTTCCAATGAGCAGTTCTTC. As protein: CATRTSGSSNEQFF.

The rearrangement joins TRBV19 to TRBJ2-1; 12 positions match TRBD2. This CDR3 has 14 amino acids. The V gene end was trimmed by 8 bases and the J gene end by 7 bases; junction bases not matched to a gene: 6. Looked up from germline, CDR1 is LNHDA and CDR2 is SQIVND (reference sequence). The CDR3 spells CASQTSGRSNEQFF. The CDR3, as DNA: TGTGCCAGTCAGACTAGCGGGAGATCGAATGAGCAGTTCTTC.

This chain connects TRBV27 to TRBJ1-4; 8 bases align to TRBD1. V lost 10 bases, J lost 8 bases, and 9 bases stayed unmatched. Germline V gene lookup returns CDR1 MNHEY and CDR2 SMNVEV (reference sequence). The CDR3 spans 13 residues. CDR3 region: CATSDREAEKLFF. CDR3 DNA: TGTGCCACTTCGGACAGGGAGGCGGAAAAACTGTTTTTT.

CDR3 protein: CASSLAAAQETQYF. For the CDR3, the DNA is TGTGCCAGCAGCTTGGCTGCGGCTCAAGAGACCCAGTACTTC. This chain joins TRBV5-8 and TRBJ2-5; D gene unclear. This CDR3 spans 14 amino acids. Germline CDR1 is SGHTS and CDR2 is YDEGEE. Trimming cost V 0 bases and J 2 bases, with 8 bases left between them.

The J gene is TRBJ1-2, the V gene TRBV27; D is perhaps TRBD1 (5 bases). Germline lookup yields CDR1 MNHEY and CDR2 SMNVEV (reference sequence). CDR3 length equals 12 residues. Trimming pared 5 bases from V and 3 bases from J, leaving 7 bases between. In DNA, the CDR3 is TGTGCCAGCAGTACAGGTTACTATGGCTACACCTTC. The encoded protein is CASSTGYYGYTF.

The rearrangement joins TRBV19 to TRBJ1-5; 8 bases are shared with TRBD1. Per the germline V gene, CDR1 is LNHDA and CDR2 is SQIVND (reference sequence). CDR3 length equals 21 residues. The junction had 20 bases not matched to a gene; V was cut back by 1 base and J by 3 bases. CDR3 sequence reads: CASSIGRRQGNRGVDNQPQHF. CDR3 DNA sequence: TGTGCCAGTAGTATAGGTCGGAGACAGGGGAATCGGGGGGTCGACAATCAGCCCCAGCATTTT.

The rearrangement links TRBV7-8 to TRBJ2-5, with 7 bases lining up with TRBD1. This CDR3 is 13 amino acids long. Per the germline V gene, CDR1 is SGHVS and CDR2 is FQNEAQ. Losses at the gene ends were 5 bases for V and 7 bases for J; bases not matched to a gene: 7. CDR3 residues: CASSQGQFGTQYF. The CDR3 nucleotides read TGTGCCAGCAGCCAGGGACAGTTCGGGACCCAGTACTTC.

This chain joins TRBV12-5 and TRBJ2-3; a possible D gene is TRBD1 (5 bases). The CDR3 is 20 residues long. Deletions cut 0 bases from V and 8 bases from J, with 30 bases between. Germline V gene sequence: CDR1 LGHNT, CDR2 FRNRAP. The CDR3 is CASGLVQDGSWAGNGGTQYF. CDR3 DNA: TGTGCTAGTGGTTTGGTACAGGATGGTTCATGGGCAGGGAATGGTGGTACGCAGTATTTT.

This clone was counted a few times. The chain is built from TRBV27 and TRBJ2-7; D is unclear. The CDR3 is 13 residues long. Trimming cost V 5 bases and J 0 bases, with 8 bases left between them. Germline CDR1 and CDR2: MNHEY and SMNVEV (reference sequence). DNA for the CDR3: TGTGCCAGCAGTCTTTATAGCTCCTACGAGCAGTACTTC. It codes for CASSLYSSYEQYF.

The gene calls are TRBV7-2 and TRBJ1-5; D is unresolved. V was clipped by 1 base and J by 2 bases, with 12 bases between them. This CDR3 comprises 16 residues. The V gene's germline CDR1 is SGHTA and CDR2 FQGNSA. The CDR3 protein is CASSLETGNRNQPQHF. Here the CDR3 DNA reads TGTGCCAGCAGCTTAGAGACGGGAAATCGCAATCAGCCCCAGCATTTT.

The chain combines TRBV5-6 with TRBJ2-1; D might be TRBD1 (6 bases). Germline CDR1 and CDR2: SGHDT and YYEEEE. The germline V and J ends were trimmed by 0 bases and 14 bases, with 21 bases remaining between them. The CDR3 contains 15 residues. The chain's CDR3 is CASSLGRYTGFKEFF. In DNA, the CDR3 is TGTGCCAGCAGCTTGGGCCGCTATACAGGGTTTAAGGAGTTCTTC.

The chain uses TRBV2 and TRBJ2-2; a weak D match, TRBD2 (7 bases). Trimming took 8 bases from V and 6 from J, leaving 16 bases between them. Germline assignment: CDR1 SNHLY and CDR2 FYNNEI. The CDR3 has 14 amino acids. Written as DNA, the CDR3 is TGTGCCAGCGGGGGCGGGAGAAGGGCCGGGGAGCTGTTTTTT. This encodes CASGGGRRAGELFF.

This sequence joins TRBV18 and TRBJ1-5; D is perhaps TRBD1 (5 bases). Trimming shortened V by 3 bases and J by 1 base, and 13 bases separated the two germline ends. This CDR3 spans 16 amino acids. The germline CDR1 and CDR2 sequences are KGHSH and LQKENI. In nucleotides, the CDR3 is TGTGCCAGCTCACCTTTCGGGGGTGGGAGCAATCAGCCCCAGCATTTT. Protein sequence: CASSPFGGGSNQPQHF.

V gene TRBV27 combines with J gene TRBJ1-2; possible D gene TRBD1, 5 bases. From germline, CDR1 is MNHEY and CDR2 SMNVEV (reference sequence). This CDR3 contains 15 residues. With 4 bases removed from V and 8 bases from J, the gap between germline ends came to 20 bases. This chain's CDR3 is CASSSAGLGARGYTF. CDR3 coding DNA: TGTGCCAGCAGTTCCGCGGGACTTGGCGCGCGGGGCTACACCTTC.

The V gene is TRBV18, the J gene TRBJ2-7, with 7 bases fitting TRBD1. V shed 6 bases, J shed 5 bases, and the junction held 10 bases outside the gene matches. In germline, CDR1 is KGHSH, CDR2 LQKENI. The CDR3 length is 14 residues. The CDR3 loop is CASSPHRGGDEQYF. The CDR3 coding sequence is TGTGCCAGCTCGCCTCACAGGGGCGGCGACGAGCAGTACTTC.

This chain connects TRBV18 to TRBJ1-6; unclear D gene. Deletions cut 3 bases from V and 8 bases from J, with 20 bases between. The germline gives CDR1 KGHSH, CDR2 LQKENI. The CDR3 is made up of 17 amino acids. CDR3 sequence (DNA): TGTGCCAGCTCACCCCGCTCCAGCGGAGAGGCCGATTCACCCCTCCACTTT. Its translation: CASSPRSSGEADSPLHF.

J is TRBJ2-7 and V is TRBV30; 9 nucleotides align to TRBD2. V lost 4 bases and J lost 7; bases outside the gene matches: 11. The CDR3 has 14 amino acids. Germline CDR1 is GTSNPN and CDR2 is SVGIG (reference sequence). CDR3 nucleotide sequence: TGTGCCTGGAATTATGGCGGGAGGGTGGGTGAGCAGTACTTC. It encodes CAWNYGGRVGEQYF.

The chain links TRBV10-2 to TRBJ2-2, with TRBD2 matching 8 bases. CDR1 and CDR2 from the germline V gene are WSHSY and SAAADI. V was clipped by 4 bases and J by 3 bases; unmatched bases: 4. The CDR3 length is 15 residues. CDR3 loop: CASSVAGSYTGELFF. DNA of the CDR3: TGCGCCAGCAGTGTAGCGGGGTCTTACACCGGGGAGCTGTTTTTT.

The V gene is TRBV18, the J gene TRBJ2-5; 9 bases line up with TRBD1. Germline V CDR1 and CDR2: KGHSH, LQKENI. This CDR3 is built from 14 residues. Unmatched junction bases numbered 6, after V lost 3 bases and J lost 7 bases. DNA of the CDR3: TGTGCCAGCTCACCGGACAGGGGAAGCGGGACCCAGTACTTC. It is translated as CASSPDRGSGTQYF.

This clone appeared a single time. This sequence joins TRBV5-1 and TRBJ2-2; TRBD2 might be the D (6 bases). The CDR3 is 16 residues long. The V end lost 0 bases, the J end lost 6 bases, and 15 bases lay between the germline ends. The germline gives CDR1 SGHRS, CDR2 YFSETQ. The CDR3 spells CASSLAVTSAPGELFF. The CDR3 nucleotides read TGCGCCAGCAGCTTGGCCGTGACTAGTGCTCCCGGGGAGCTGTTTTTT.

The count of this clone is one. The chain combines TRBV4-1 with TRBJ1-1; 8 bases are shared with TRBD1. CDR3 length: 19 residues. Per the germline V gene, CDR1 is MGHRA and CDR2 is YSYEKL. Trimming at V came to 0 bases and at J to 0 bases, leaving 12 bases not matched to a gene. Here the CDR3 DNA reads TGCGCCAGCAGCCAAGATCAGCGTCAGGGGGCCCACATGAACACTGAAGCTTTCTTT. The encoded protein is CASSQDQRQGAHMNTEAFF.

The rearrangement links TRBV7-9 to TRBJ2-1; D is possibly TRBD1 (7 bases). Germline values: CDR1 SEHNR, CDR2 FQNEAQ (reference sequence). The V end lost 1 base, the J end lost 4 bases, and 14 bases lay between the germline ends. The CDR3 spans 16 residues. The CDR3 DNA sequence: TGTGCCAGCAGCTTAGGTGGTGCGGGACAGTACAATGAGCAGTTCTTC. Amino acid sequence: CASSLGGAGQYNEQFF.

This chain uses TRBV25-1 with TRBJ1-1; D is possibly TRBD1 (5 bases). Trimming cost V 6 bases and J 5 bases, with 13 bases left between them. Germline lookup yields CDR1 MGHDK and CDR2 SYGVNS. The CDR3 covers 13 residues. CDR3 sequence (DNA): TGTGCCAGCAGCTTACTCCAGGGAACTGAAGCTTTCTTT. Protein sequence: CASSLLQGTEAFF. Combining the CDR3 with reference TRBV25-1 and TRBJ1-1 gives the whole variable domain EADIYQTPRYLVIGTGKKITLECSQTMGHDKMYWYQQDPGMELHLIHYSYGVNSTEKGDLSSESTVSRIRTEHFPLTLESARPSHTSQYLCASSLLQGTEAFFGQGTRLTVV.